The 2 T cell receptor beta chains in this list originate from one sample, sequenced in a study of PD-L1 blockade in urothelial cancer. Documented time point: peripheral blood 6 weeks after treatment start. Method: immunoSEQ multiplex PCR; TCRdb's copy keeps in-frame clones and lacks some. The sample contains 100,000 to 150,000 clones, roughly 83% of which appear only once. This specimen was PBMCs, taken around atezolizumab (anti-PD-L1) treatment. Every receptor here comes from a man in his fifties with urothelial cancer.

This chain's CDR3 is CAISEKGQGFSNQPQHF. CDR3 nucleotide sequence: TGTGCCATCAGTGAAAAGGGACAGGGGTTTAGCAATCAGCCCCAGCATTTT. The J gene is TRBJ1-5, the V gene TRBV10-3; 10 bases are shared with TRBD1. The CDR3 loop spans 17 amino acids. In germline, CDR1 is ENHRY, CDR2 SYGVKD. V was pared by 3 bases and J by 0 bases, with 5 bases of the junction left unmatched.

The chain carries TRBV5-1 and TRBJ2-1; possibly TRBD2 for D (6 bases). The CDR3 is made up of 12 amino acids. The V gene lost 7 bases and the J gene lost 9 bases, with 14 bases spanning the gap. Germline V gene sequence: CDR1 SGHRS, CDR2 YFSETQ. CDR3: CASGPGLTEQFF. The CDR3 DNA reads TGCGCCAGCGGACCTGGACTAACTGAGCAGTTCTTC.